This T cell receptor (beta chain) emerged from a study of blood T cell repertoires in COVID-19. In the study overall: The study drew acute and convalescent COVID-19 samples from the United States, Italy and Spain. Sources were T cells, B-cell-depleted T cells, or PBMCs; the material itself was cDNA or gDNA.

As originally analysed: Amplification of reference gene primers provided the estimated nucleated cell counts. Measured with immunoSEQ multiplex PCR; TCRdb has only the in-frame clones, and not every one. The D gene and trimming were derived from the DNA, and the V and J assignments and clone size from that table. The sample lists around 160,000 clones; roughly 91% were seen once. CDR3 size: 14 residues. Germline V gene data show CDR1 as MDHEN and CDR2 as SYDVKM. After removal of 5 bases from V and 1 base from J, the junction contained 4 bases not matched to a gene. The sequence derives from a man aged 18 to 30 with acute or convalescent COVID-19. V gene TRBV28 combines with J gene TRBJ2-7; 8 bases fit TRBD1. The source material was peripheral blood. The CDR3 here is CASSGTGTSYEQYF. As DNA, the CDR3 is TGTGCCAGCAGTGGGACAGGTACTTCCTACGAGCAGTACTTC.